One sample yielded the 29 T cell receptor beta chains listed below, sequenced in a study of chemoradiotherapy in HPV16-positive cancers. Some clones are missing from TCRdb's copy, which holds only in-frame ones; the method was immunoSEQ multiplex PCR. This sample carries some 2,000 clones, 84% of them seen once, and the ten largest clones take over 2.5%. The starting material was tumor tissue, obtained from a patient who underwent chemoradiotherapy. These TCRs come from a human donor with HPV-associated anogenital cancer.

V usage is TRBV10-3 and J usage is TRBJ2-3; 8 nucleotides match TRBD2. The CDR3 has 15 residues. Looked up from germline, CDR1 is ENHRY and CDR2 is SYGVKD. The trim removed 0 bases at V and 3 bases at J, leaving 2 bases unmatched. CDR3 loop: CAISESASGTDTQYF. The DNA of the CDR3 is TGTGCCATCAGTGAGTCGGCTAGCGGGACAGATACGCAGTATTTT.

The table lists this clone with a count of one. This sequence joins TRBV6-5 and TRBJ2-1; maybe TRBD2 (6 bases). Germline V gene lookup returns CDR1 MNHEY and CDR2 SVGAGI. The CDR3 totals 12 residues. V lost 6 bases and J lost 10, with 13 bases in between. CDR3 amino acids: CASSYLSGEQFF. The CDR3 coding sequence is TGTGCCAGCAGCTACCTTAGCGGCGAGCAGTTCTTC.

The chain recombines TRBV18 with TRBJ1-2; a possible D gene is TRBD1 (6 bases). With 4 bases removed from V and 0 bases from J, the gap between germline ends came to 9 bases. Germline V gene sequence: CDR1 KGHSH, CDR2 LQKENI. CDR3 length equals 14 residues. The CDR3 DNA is TGTGCCAGCTCACTTGGACAGACTAACTATGGCTACACCTTC. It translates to CASSLGQTNYGYTF.

The chain's CDR3 is CAWRPTSGRTYEQYF. In nucleotides, the CDR3 is TGTGCCTGGAGACCTACTAGCGGGAGAACCTACGAGCAGTACTTC. The genes are TRBV30 and TRBJ2-7; 11 positions match TRBD2. CDR1 GTSNPN and CDR2 SVGIG come from the germline V gene (reference sequence). The CDR3 runs to 15 residues. V trimming: 3 bases; J trimming: 2 bases; junction bases outside the gene matches: 6. The full variable domain, in which reference TRBV30 and TRBJ2-7 provide the parts outside the CDR3, is SQTIHQWPATLVQPVGSPLSLECTVEGTSNPNLYWYRQAAGRGLQLLFYSVGIGQISSEVPQNLSASRPQDRQFILSSKKLLLSDSGFYLCAWRPTSGRTYEQYFGPGTRLTVT.

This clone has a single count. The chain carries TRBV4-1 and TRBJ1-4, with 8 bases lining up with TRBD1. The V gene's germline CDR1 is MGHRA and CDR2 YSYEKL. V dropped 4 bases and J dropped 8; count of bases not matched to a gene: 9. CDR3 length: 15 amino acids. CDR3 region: CASSRQDRAGEKLFF. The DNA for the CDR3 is TGCGCCAGCAGCCGCCAGGACAGGGCCGGGGAAAAACTGTTTTTT.

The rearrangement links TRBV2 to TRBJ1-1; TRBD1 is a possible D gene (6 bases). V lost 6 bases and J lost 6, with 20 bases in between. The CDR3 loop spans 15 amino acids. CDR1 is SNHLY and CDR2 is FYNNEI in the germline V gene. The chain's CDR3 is CASRNQQGDSAEAFF. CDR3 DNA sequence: TGTGCCAGCAGGAACCAACAGGGTGATTCGGCTGAAGCTTTCTTT.

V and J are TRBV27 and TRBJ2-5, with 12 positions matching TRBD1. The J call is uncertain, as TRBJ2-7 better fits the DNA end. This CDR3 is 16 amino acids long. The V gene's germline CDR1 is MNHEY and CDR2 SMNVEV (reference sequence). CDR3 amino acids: CASSIIPGQGAGEQYF. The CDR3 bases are TGTGCCAGCAGTATCATCCCGGGACAGGGGGCTGGCGAGCAGTACTTC.

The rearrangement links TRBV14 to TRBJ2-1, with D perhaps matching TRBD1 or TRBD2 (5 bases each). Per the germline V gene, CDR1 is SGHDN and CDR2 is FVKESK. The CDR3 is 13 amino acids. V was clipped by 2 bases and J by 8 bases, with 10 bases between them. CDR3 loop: CASSQYLGDEQFF. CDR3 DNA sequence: TGTGCCAGCAGCCAATATCTGGGGGATGAGCAGTTCTTC.

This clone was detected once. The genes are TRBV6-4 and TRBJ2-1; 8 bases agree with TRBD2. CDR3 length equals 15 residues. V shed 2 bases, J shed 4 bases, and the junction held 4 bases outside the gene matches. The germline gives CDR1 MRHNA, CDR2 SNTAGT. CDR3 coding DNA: TGTGCCAGCAGTGACGGGGCGGGAGGATACAATGAGCAGTTCTTC. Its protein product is CASSDGAGGYNEQFF.

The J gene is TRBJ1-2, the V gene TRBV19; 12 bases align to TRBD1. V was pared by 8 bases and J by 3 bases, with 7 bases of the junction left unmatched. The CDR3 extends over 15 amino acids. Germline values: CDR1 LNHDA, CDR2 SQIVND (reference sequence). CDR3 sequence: CASSSGTGGDYGYTF. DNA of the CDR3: TGTGCCAGTTCCTCTGGGACAGGGGGCGACTATGGCTACACCTTC.

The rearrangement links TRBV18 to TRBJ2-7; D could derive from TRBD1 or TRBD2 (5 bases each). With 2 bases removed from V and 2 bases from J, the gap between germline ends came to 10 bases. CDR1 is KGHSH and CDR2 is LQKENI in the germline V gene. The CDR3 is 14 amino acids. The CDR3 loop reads CASSPRDGPYEQYF. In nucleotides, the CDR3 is TGTGCCAGCTCACCAAGGGACGGCCCCTACGAGCAGTACTTC.

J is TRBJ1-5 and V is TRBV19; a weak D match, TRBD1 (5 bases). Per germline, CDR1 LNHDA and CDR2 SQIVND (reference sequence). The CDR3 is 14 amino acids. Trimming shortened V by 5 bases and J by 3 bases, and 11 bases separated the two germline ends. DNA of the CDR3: TGTGCCAGTAGTGGACTTGGGGCCAATCAGCCCCAGCATTTT. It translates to CASSGLGANQPQHF.

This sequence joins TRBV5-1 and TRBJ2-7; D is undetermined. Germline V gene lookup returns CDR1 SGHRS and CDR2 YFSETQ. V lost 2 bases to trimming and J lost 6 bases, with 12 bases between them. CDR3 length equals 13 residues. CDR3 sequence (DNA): TGCGCCAGCAGCTTACGGTTTGAAAGCGAGCAGTACTTC. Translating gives CASSLRFESEQYF.

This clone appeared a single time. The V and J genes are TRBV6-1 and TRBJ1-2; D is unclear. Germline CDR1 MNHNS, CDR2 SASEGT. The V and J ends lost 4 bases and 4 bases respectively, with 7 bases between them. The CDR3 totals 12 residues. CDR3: CASSGEVYGYTF. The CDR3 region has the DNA TGTGCCAGCAGTGGTGAAGTCTATGGCTACACCTTC.

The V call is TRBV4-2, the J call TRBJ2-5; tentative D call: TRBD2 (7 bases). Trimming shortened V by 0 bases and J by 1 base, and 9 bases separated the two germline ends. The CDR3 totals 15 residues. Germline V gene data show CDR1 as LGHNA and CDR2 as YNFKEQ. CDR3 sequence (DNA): TGTGCCAGCAGCCAAGAAAGGGGGGGCCAAGAGACCCAGTACTTC. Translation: CASSQERGGQETQYF.

CDR3 residues: CASSAGLAGNYEQYF. CDR3 nucleotide sequence: TGTGCCAGCAGTGCAGGACTAGCGGGTAACTACGAGCAGTACTTC. The genes are TRBV2 and TRBJ2-7; TRBD2 matches 11 bases. Germline CDR1 is SNHLY and CDR2 is FYNNEI. This CDR3 contains 15 residues. Trimming cost V 4 bases and J 3 bases; bases outside gene matches: 5.

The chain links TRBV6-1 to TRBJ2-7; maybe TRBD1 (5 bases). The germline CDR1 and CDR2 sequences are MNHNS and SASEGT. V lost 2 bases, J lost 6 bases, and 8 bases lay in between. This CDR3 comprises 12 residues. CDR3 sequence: CASSELGPEQYF. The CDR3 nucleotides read TGTGCCAGCAGTGAATTGGGGCCCGAGCAGTACTTC.

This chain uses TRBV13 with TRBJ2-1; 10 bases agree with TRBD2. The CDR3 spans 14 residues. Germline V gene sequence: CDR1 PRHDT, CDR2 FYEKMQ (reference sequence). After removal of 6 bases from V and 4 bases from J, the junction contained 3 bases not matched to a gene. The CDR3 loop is CASRKTSGYNEQFF. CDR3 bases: TGTGCCAGCAGAAAGACTAGCGGGTACAATGAGCAGTTCTTC.

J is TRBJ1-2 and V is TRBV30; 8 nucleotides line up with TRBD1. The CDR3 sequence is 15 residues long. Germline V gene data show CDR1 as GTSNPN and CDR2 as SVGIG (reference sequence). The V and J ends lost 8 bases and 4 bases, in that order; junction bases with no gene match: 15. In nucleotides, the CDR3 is TGTGCCCGTACCCGAACAGGGGGTAGGGGCTATGGCTACACCTTC. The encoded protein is CARTRTGGRGYGYTF.

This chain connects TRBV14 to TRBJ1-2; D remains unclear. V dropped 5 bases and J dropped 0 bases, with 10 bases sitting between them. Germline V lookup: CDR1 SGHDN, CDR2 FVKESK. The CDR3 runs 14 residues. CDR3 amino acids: CASSIYGANYGYTF. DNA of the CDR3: TGTGCCAGCAGCATATACGGAGCTAACTATGGCTACACCTTC.

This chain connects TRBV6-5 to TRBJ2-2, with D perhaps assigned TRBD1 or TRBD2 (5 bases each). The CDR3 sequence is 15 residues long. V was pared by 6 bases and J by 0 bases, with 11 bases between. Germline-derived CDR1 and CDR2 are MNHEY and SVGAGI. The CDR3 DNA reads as TGTGCCAGCAGGAGGGGCCTCTCGAACACCGGGGAGCTGTTTTTT. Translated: CASRRGLSNTGELFF.

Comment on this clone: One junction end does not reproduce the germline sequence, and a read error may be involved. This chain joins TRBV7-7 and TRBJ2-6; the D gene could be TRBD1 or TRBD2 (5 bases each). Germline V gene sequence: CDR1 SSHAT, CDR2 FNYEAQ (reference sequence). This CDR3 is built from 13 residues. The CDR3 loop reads CAVGTSGANVLTF. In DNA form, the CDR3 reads TGCGCCGTTGGGACCTCTGGGGCCAACGTCCTGACTTTC.

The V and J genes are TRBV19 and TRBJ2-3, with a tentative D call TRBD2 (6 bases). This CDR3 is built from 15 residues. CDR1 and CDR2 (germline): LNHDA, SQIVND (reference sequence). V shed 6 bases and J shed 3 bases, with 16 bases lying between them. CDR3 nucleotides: TGTGCCAGTAGCAACAAAGCTGGGGGGACAGATACGCAGTATTTT. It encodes CASSNKAGGTDTQYF.

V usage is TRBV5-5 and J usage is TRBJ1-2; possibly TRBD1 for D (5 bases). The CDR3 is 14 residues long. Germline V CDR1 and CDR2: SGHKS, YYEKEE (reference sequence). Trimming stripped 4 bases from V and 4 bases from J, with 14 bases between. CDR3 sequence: CASSVAERGYGYTF. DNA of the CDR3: TGTGCCAGCAGCGTGGCGGAGAGGGGCTATGGCTACACCTTC. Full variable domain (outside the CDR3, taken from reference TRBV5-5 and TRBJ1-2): DAGVTQSPTHLIKTRGQQVTLRCSPISGHKSVSWYQQVLGQGPQFIFQYYEKEERGRGNFPDRFSARQFPNYSSELNVNALLLGDSALYLCASSVAERGYGYTFGSGTRLTVV.

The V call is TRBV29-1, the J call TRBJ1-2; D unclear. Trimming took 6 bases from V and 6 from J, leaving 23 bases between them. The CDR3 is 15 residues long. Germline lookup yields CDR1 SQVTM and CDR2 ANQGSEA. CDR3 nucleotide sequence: TGCAGCGTGACGGCGGATTCACTGGGCGCGCATGGCTACACCTTC. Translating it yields CSVTADSLGAHGYTF.

CDR3 bases: TGTGCCAGCAGCTTGGCAGGGTTCGGAAACACCATATATTTT. Encoded protein: CASSLAGFGNTIYF. The rearrangement uses TRBV5-6 and TRBJ1-3; a weak D match, TRBD1 (5 bases). Between the trimmed V and J ends, which lost 0 bases and 4 bases, there was a span of 8 bases. This CDR3 comprises 14 residues. Looked up from germline, CDR1 is SGHDT and CDR2 is YYEEEE.

CDR3 sequence reads: CASNERVSYEQYF. The CDR3 DNA reads as TGTGCCAGCAATGAGAGAGTCTCCTACGAGCAGTACTTC. The J gene is TRBJ2-7, the V gene TRBV6-5; D is uncertain. Trimming took 7 bases from V and 0 from J, leaving 10 bases between them. From germline, CDR1 is MNHEY and CDR2 SVGAGI. The CDR3 contains 13 residues.

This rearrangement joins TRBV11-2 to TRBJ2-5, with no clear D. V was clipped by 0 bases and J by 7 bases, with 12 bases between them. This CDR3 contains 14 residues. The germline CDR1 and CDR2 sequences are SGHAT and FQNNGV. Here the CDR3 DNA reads TGTGCCAGCAGCTTAGAACTCCGCTTCGGGACCCAGTACTTC. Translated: CASSLELRFGTQYF.

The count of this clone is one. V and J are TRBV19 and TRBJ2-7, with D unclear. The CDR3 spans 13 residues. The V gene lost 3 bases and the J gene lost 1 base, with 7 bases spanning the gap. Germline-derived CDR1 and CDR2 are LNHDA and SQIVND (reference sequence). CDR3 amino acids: CASSIGQSYEQYF. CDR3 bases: TGTGCCAGTAGTATTGGCCAGTCCTACGAGCAGTACTTC.